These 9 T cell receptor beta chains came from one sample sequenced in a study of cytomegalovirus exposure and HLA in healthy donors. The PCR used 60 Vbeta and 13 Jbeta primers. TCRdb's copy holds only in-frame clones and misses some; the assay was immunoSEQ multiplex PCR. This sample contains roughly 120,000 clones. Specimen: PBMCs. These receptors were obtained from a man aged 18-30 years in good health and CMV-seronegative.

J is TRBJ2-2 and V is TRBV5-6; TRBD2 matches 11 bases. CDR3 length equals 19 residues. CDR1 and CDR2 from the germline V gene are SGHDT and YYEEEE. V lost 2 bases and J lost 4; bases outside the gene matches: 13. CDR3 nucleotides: TGTGCCAGCAGCTTCCGACTAGCGGGATTGATGCGTGTCACCGGGGAGCTGTTTTTT. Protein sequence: CASSFRLAGLMRVTGELFF.

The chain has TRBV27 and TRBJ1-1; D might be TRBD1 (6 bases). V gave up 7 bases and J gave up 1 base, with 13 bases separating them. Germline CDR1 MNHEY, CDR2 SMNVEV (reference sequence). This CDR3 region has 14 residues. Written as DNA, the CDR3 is TGTGCCAGCAACTTAAGAGGGGGGAACACTGAAGCTTTCTTT. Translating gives CASNLRGGNTEAFF.

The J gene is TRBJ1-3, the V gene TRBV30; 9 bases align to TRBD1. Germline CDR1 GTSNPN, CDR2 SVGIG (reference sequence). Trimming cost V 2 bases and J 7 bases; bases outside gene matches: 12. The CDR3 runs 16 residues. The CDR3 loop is CAWSTGTGYNRNTIYF. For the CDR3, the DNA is TGTGCCTGGAGTACCGGGACAGGGTATAATCGGAACACCATATATTTT.

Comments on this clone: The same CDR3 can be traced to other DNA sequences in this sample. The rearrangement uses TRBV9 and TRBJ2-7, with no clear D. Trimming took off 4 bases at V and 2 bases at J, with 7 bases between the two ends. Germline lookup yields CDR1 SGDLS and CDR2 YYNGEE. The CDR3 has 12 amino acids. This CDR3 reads CASSPGAYEQYF. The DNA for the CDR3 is TGTGCCAGCAGCCCTGGAGCCTACGAGCAGTACTTC.

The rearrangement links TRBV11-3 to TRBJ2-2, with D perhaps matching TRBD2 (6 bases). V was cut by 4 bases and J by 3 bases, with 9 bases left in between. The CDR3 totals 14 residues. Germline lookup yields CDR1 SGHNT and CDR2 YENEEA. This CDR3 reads CASSSRDYTGELFF. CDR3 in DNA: TGTGCCAGCAGCTCCCGGGACTACACCGGGGAGCTGTTTTTT. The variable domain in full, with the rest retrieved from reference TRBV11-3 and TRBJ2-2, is EAGVVQSPRYKIIEKKQPVAFWCNPISGHNTLYWYLQNLGQGPELLIRYENEEAVDDSQLPKDRFSAERLKGVDSTLKIQPAELGDSAVYLCASSSRDYTGELFFGEGSRLTVL.

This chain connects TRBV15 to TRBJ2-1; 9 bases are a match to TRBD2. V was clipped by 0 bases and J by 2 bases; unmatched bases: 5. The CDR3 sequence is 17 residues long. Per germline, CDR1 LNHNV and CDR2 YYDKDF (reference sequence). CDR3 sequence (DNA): TGTGCCACCAGCAGAGATCGAATAGCGGGAGCCTACAATGAGCAGTTCTTC. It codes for CATSRDRIAGAYNEQFF.

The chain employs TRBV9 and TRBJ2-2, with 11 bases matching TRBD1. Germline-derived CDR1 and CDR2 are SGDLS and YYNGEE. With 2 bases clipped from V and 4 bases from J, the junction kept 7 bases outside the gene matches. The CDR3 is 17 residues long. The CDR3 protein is CASSVGGGTGGTGELFF. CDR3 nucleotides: TGTGCCAGCAGCGTCGGAGGCGGGACAGGGGGCACCGGGGAGCTGTTTTTT.

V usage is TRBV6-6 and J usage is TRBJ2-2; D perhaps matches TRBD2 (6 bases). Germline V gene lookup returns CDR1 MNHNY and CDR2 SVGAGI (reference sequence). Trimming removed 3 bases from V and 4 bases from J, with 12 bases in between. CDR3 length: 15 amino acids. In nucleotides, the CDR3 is TGTGCCAGCAGTTATTCGGAAGCGGGCACCGGGGAGCTGTTTTTT. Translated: CASSYSEAGTGELFF.

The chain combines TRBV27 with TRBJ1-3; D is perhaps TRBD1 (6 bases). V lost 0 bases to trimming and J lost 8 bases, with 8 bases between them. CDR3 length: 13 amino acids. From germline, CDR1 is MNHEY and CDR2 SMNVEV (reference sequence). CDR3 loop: CASSLSRGDTIYF. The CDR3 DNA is TGTGCCAGCAGTTTATCCAGGGGTGACACCATATATTTT.